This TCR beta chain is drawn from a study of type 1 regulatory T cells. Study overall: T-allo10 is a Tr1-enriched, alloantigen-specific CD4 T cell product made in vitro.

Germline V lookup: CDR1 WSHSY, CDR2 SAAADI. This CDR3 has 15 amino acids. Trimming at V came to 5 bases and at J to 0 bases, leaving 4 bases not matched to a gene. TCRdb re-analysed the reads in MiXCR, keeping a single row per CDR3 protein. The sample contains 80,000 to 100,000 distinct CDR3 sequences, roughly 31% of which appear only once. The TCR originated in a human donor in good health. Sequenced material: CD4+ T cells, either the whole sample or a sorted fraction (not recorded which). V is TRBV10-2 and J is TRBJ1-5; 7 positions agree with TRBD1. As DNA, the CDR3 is TGCGCCAGCAGTTGGGGGACAGATAGCAATCAGCCCCAGCATTTT. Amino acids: CASSWGTDSNQPQHF.